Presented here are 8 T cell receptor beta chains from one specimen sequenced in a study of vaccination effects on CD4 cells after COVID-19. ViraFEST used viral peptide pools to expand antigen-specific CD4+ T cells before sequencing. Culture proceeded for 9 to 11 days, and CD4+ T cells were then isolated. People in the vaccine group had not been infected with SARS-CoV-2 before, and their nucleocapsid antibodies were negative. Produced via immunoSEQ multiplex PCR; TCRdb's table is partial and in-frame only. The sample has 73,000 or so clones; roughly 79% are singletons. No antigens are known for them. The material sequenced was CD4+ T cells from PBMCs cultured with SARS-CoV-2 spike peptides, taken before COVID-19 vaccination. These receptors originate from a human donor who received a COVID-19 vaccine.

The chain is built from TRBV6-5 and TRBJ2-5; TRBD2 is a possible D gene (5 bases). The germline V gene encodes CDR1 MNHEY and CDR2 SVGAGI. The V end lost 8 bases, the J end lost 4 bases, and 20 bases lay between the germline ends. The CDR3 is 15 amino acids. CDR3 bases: TGTGCCAGCGTGAGATCCCTAGCTCTCCCAGAGACCCAGTACTTC. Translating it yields CASVRSLALPETQYF.

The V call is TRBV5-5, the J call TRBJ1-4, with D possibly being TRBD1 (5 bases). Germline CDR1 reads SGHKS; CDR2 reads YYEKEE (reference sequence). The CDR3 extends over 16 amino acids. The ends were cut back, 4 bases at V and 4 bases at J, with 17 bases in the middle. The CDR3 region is CASSLGMTELNEKLFF. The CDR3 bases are TGTGCCAGCAGCCTCGGAATGACAGAACTTAATGAAAAACTGTTTTTT.

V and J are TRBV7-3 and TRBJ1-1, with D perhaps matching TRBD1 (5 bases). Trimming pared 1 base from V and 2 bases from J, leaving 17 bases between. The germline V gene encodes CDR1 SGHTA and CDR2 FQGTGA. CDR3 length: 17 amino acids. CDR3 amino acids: CASSLNGGGTANTEAFF. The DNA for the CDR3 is TGTGCCAGCAGCTTAAACGGGGGGGGGACCGCAAACACTGAAGCTTTCTTT.

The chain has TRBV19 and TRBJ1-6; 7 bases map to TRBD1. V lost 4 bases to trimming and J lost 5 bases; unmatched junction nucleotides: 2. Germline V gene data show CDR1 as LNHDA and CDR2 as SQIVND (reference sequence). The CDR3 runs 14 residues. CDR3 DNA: TGTGCCAGTAGTAGGGACAGCGATAATTCACCCCTCCACTTT. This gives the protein CASSRDSDNSPLHF.

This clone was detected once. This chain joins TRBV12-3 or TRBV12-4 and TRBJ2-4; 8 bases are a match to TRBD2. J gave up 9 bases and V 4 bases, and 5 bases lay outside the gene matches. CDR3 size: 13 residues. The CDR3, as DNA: TGTGCCAGCAGTTCCCGGACTAGCAGCATTCAGTACTTC. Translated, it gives CASSSRTSSIQYF.

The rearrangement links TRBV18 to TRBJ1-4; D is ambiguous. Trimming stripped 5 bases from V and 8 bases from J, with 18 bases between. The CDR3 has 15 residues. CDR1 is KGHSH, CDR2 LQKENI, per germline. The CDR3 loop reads CASSRKDASGEKLFF. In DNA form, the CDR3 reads TGTGCCAGCTCAAGAAAGGACGCCTCGGGGGAAAAACTGTTTTTT.

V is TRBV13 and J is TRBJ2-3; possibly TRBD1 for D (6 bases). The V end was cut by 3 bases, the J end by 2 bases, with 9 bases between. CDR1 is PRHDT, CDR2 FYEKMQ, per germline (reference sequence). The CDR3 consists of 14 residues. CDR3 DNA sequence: TGTGCCAGCAGCTTGGGACACAACACAGATACGCAGTATTTT. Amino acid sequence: CASSLGHNTDTQYF. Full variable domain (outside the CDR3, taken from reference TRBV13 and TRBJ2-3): AAGVIQSPRHLIKEKRETATLKCYPIPRHDTVYWYQQGPGQDPQFLISFYEKMQSDKGSIPDRFSAQQFSDYHSELNMSSLELGDSALYFCASSLGHNTDTQYFGPGTRLTVL.

CDR3 nucleotide sequence: TGTGCCAGCAGCTTAAGGTCCGGGACACCCAGTGAGCAGTACGTC. The encoded protein is CASSLRSGTPSEQYV. The chain is built from TRBV7-8 and TRBJ2-7; D might be TRBD1 (6 bases). The CDR3 is made up of 15 amino acids. Trimming took 2 bases from V and 7 from J, leaving 18 bases between them. Per the germline V gene, CDR1 is SGHVS and CDR2 is FQNEAQ.